Sequencing of this TCR beta chain was carried out in a study of beta chain features in type 1 diabetes. Turning to the study itself: The patient and healthy donor groups were comparable for age, gender and cell yields.

The collection from each donor was one heparinised blood draw averaging about 116 mL. The entirety of the isolated RNA underwent reverse transcription, so expressed TCRB transcripts were sequenced. Here immunoSEQ multiplex PCR was the method, and the copy in TCRdb shows in-frame clones only, minus some. This sample has 150,000 to 180,000 clones, with under 9.5% found just once. The V gene's germline CDR1 is MNHEY and CDR2 SVGAGI. V lost 6 bases to trimming and J lost 8 bases, with 11 bases between them. The CDR3 loop spans 12 amino acids. Study-wide results and limits: Lower insertion and higher deletion counts appeared at VDJ junctions in type 1 diabetes patients.

This clone was counted only a few times. Its antigen is unknown. What was sequenced was central memory CD4+ T cells from blood. The V and J genes are TRBV6-5 and TRBJ2-1; a possible D gene is TRBD1 (6 bases). This sequence was found in a man in his late teens or twenties in good health. CDR3 DNA sequence: TGTGCCAGCAGCACCAGGGGAGATGAGCAGTTCTTC. Translated, it gives CASSTRGDEQFF.